The 25 T cell receptor beta chains reported below all come from one sample, sequenced in a study of cytomegalovirus exposure and HLA in healthy donors. The PCR ran on 60 Vbeta and 13 Jbeta primers. Profiled with immunoSEQ multiplex PCR; TCRdb holds only in-frame clones, not every one. The repertoire holds 130,000 or so clones, with roughly 76% as singletons. The sample consisted of PBMCs. The receptor set was obtained from a man aged 25 to 40 in good health and CMV-seronegative.

This chain links TRBV10-3 with TRBJ2-2, with a possible D match to TRBD1 (5 bases). From germline, CDR1 is ENHRY and CDR2 SYGVKD. Trimming removed 5 bases at V and 2 bases at J, with 24 bases between. There are 19 residues in the CDR3. The CDR3 here is CAISPDNTLTDPNTGELFF. In DNA form, the CDR3 reads TGTGCCATCAGTCCCGATAACACCCTGACAGACCCAAACACCGGGGAGCTGTTTTTT.

About this clone itself: It is unclear where the CDR3 begins or ends on the DNA, so no DNA is shown, and the CDR3 is as TCRdb lists it. V is TRBV11-3 and J is TRBJ1-2. Germline V gene lookup returns CDR1 SGHNT and CDR2 YENEEA. The CDR3 comprises 12 residues, both ends counted. The CDR3 region is CASSLSVGSGTF.

Comments on this clone: Relative to the germline gene, one junction end is altered; a read error may explain this. The chain links TRBV6-1 to TRBJ2-6; 7 bases align to TRBD2. The CDR3 runs to 17 residues. Per the germline V gene, CDR1 is MNHNS and CDR2 is SASEGT. CDR3 residues: CASSQGEGNSGANGLTF. CDR3 coding DNA: TGTGCCAGCAGTCAAGGGGAGGGAAACTCTGGGGCCAACGGCCTGACTTTC.

The chain carries TRBV6-1 and TRBJ1-5; no firm D call. Germline CDR1 reads MNHNS; CDR2 reads SASEGT. V was cut by 6 bases and J by 0 bases, with 12 bases left in between. The CDR3 extends over 15 amino acids. The CDR3 region has the DNA TGTGCCAGCAGGGGTGACGGGAATAGCAATCAGCCCCAGCATTTT. The encoded protein is CASRGDGNSNQPQHF.

CDR3 loop: CASSVDGSSYEQYF. CDR3 bases: TGTGCCAGCAGCGTAGACGGGAGCTCCTACGAGCAGTACTTC. The gene calls are TRBV9 and TRBJ2-7; D possibly corresponds to TRBD2 (6 bases). This CDR3 region has 14 residues. V shed 0 bases and J shed 0 bases, with 7 bases lying between them. Germline CDR1 is SGDLS and CDR2 is YYNGEE.

The chain uses TRBV7-7 and TRBJ2-3, with a possible D match to TRBD2 (5 bases). Germline CDR1 reads SSHAT; CDR2 reads FNYEAQ (reference sequence). Trimming removed 1 base from V and 2 bases from J, with 10 bases in between. This CDR3 contains 15 residues. DNA of the CDR3: TGTGCCAGCAGCTTAGGCCCGGACTTCACAGATACGCAGTATTTT. This sequence encodes CASSLGPDFTDTQYF.

The count of this clone is one. CDR3 region: CASNLRGRETQYF. The CDR3 DNA follows: TGTGCCAGCAATTTGCGGGGGCGAGAGACCCAGTACTTC. V usage is TRBV28 and J usage is TRBJ2-5; D is possibly TRBD2 (7 bases). Trimming removed 7 bases at V and 4 bases at J, with 13 bases between. The CDR3 has 13 residues. CDR1 and CDR2 (germline): MDHEN, SYDVKM.

On this clone itself: Mismatch with germline at one junction end may stem from a read error. The chain is built from TRBV19 and TRBJ2-6; possibly TRBD1 for D (5 bases). The CDR3 loop spans 14 amino acids. The germline gives CDR1 LNHDA, CDR2 SQIVND (reference sequence). CDR3 residues: CASRGLSGANGLTF. CDR3 in DNA: TGTGCCAGTAGGGGGCTTTCTGGGGCCAACGGCCTGACTTTC.

The CDR3 sequence: CASGRKELGTEAFF. The CDR3 bases are TGTGCTAGTGGGAGGAAAGAACTTGGGACTGAAGCTTTCTTT. The V and J genes are TRBV12-5 and TRBJ1-1; D remains unclear. The V gene's germline CDR1 is LGHNT and CDR2 FRNRAP. CDR3 length: 14 amino acids. Trimming removed 6 bases at V and 5 bases at J, with 16 bases between.

V gene TRBV5-1 combines with J gene TRBJ1-6; D not certain. The CDR3 has 19 amino acids. Germline V lookup: CDR1 SGHRS, CDR2 YFSETQ. V lost 0 bases and J lost 0, with 16 bases in between. The CDR3 is CASSLGGGGISSYNSPLHF. The CDR3 DNA is TGCGCCAGCAGCTTGGGGGGAGGAGGGATAAGCTCCTATAATTCACCCCTCCACTTT.

The genes are TRBV4-1 and TRBJ1-6; 7 bases are shared with TRBD1. The V segment lost 0 bases and the J segment 8 bases; nucleotides outside the gene matches: 4. This CDR3 comprises 15 residues. Germline loops: CDR1 MGHRA, CDR2 YSYEKL. The CDR3 region has the DNA TGCGCCAGCAGCCAAGATTCCACAGGGGATTCACCCCTCCACTTT. It specifies CASSQDSTGDSPLHF.

The rearrangement joins TRBV9 to TRBJ2-5; tentatively, D is TRBD2 (7 bases). The length of the CDR3 is 14 residues. Germline V gene data show CDR1 as SGDLS and CDR2 as YYNGEE. V was shortened by 4 bases and J by 5 bases, with 15 bases between the two germline ends. The CDR3 nucleotides are TGTGCCAGCAGCCTAGGGGGGGGTGGGGAGACCCAGTACTTC. It translates to CASSLGGGGETQYF.

This sequence joins TRBV7-9 and TRBJ1-1; the D gene is possibly TRBD1 (5 bases). V was trimmed by 5 bases and J by 0 bases, leaving 13 bases between them. Germline-derived CDR1 and CDR2 are SEHNR and FQNEAQ (reference sequence). The length of the CDR3 is 15 residues. CDR3 loop: CASSPGGGLNTEAFF. The CDR3 nucleotides read TGTGCCAGCAGCCCCGGTGGGGGGTTGAACACTGAAGCTTTCTTT.

This clone was counted a single time. The genes are TRBV19 and TRBJ1-2; weak D call: TRBD1 (6 bases). This CDR3 comprises 14 residues. The V gene lost 3 bases and the J gene lost 4 bases, with 12 bases spanning the gap. CDR1 is LNHDA, CDR2 SQIVND, per germline (reference sequence). The CDR3 DNA reads TGTGCCAGTAGTATTGGGGGCGGTCTCTATGGCTACACCTTC. Its protein product is CASSIGGGLYGYTF.

The chain carries TRBV29-1 and TRBJ2-5, with D perhaps matching TRBD2 (5 bases). Looked up from germline, CDR1 is SQVTM and CDR2 is ANQGSEA. The CDR3 extends over 12 amino acids. V lost 6 bases and J 2 bases, leaving 10 bases between the germline ends. In DNA, the CDR3 is TGCAGCGTGGCCCGGGGTCAAGAGACCCAGTACTTC. It is translated as CSVARGQETQYF.

The chain carries TRBV19 and TRBJ1-1; D is unclear. The V end was cut by 3 bases, the J end by 4 bases, with 6 bases between. The CDR3 sequence is 12 residues long. CDR1 and CDR2 (germline): LNHDA, SQIVND (reference sequence). CDR3 amino acids: CASSIGSTEAFF. The CDR3 bases are TGTGCCAGTAGTATCGGGAGCACTGAAGCTTTCTTT.

The chain carries TRBV6-6 and TRBJ1-1; D gene unclear. The germline V and J ends were trimmed by 2 bases and 1 base, with 8 bases remaining between them. The CDR3 loop spans 14 amino acids. Germline CDR1 and CDR2: MNHNY and SVGAGI (reference sequence). The CDR3, as DNA: TGTGCCAGCAGTTACAATCGGGGGAACACTGAAGCTTTCTTT. It is translated as CASSYNRGNTEAFF.

The chain combines TRBV6-6 with TRBJ2-3, with no clear D. Trimming shortened V by 6 bases and J by 1 base, and 11 bases separated the two germline ends. Germline values: CDR1 MNHNY, CDR2 SVGAGI (reference sequence). The CDR3 consists of 14 residues. This CDR3 is CASRIIVGTDTQYF. The CDR3 DNA is TGTGCCAGCAGGATCATAGTGGGCACAGATACGCAGTATTTT.

The V gene is TRBV15, the J gene TRBJ1-1, with D tentatively TRBD1 (5 bases). The CDR3 extends over 14 amino acids. Germline assignment: CDR1 LNHNV and CDR2 YYDKDF (reference sequence). Trimming removed 6 bases from V and 0 bases from J, with 11 bases in between. The CDR3 reads CATSSRALNTEAFF. DNA of the CDR3: TGTGCCACCAGTTCCAGGGCTTTGAACACTGAAGCTTTCTTT.

V gene TRBV30 combines with J gene TRBJ2-3, with D possibly matching TRBD2 (5 bases). The CDR3 is made up of 12 amino acids. Germline CDR1 GTSNPN, CDR2 SVGIG (reference sequence). Trimming stripped 5 bases from V and 2 bases from J, with 8 bases between. In nucleotides, the CDR3 is TGTGCCTGGTCGGGGTCCACAGATACGCAGTATTTT. Protein sequence: CAWSGSTDTQYF.

The gene calls are TRBV1 and TRBJ2-1; TRBD2 is the table's D call, not checked against the DNA. TRBV1 is a known pseudogene. CDR3 length equals 16 residues. CDR3 loop: CTSSQEWRGGQSEQFF. DNA for the CDR3: TGCACCAGCAGCCAAGAGTGGCGGGGGGGCCAGAGTGAGCAGTTCTTC.

V is TRBV9 and J is TRBJ2-3, with 9 nucleotides matching TRBD2. CDR3 size: 19 residues. V shed 0 bases, J shed 2 bases, and the junction held 13 bases outside the gene matches. The germline CDR1 and CDR2 sequences are SGDLS and YYNGEE. DNA for the CDR3: TGTGCCAGCAGCGTAGGGGCCAGCGGGGGGCCGAGCCTCACAGATACGCAGTATTTT. Translation gives CASSVGASGGPSLTDTQYF. Full variable domain (outside the CDR3, taken from reference TRBV9 and TRBJ2-3): DSGVTQTPKHLITATGQRVTLRCSPRSGDLSVYWYQQSLDQGLQFLIQYYNGEERAKGNILERFSAQQFPDLHSELNLSSLELGDSALYFCASSVGASGGPSLTDTQYFGPGTRLTVL.

The chain couples TRBV11-3 to TRBJ2-2, with 9 bases that match TRBD1. Germline V gene sequence: CDR1 SGHNT, CDR2 YENEEA. This CDR3 has 16 amino acids. The trim removed 1 base at V and 1 base at J, leaving 1 base unmatched. DNA of the CDR3: TGTGCCAGCAGCTTAGTGGGACAGGGGAACACCGGGGAGCTGTTTTTT. Encoded protein: CASSLVGQGNTGELFF.

V gene TRBV27 combines with J gene TRBJ2-2, with D possibly matching TRBD2 (5 bases). Germline V gene sequence: CDR1 MNHEY, CDR2 SMNVEV (reference sequence). This CDR3 spans 14 amino acids. The germline V and J ends were trimmed by 7 bases and 3 bases, with 12 bases remaining between them. The CDR3 reads CASTAVRDTGELFF. The CDR3 DNA follows: TGTGCCAGCACAGCGGTGAGGGACACCGGGGAGCTGTTTTTT.

The V gene is TRBV9, the J gene TRBJ2-3; 7 nucleotides line up with TRBD2. The length of the CDR3 is 15 residues. The germline V gene has CDR1 SGDLS and CDR2 YYNGEE. The V gene end was trimmed by 3 bases and the J gene end by 6 bases; junction bases not matched to a gene: 10. The CDR3 nucleotides are TGTGCCAGCAGCGCGACTAGCCTTCTTGCGGATACGCAGTATTTT. This codes for CASSATSLLADTQYF.